This T cell receptor (beta chain) was sequenced during a study of CD8+CD57+ T cells in acquired aplastic anemia. Regarding the study as a whole: Some 28 CD8+ CDR3 sequences occurred in both the patients and the controls.

CDR3 and TCR beta VDJ profiling relied on genomic DNA as the template. TCRdb itself ran the reads through MiXCR, one entry per CDR3 protein. The table records about 98,000 distinct CDR3 sequences, about 63% of them present only once. This clonotype was recorded only once. Its specificity is unknown. The V and J ends lost 11 bases and 9 bases, in that order; junction bases with no gene match: 15. Germline assignment: CDR1 LNHDA and CDR2 SQIVND (reference sequence). The CDR3 extends over 13 amino acids. Previously, flow cytometry had revealed CD8+CD57+ cell expansion in the patients chosen for sequencing.

The source of this sequence is a human donor with aplastic anemia. The genes are TRBV19 and TRBJ1-2; TRBD1 agrees at 7 bases. Material: sorted CD4+, CD8+, or CD8+CD57+ T cells (not recorded which) from PBMCs. CDR3 amino acids: CASCPGPGQSYTF. The CDR3 DNA reads TGTGCCTCCTGCCCTGGACCGGGACAGAGCTACACCTTC.